This TCR beta chain was identified during a study of blood T cell repertoires in COVID-19. Here immunoSEQ multiplex PCR was the method, and the copy in TCRdb shows in-frame clones only, minus some. The sample yields about 250,000 clones, approximately 90% seen once. Looked up from germline, CDR1 is WNHNN and CDR2 is SYGVQD (reference sequence). Trimming at V came to 5 bases and at J to 0 bases, leaving 20 bases not matched to a gene. The CDR3 length is 20 residues. Only one count was recorded for this clone. Seattle enrolled patients during active infection and tracked them longitudinally. Sequenced material: peripheral blood. This receptor was obtained from a woman aged 25-40 years with COVID-19, enrolled during active disease. The rearrangement uses TRBV10-1 and TRBJ1-1, with 8 nucleotides matching TRBD1. CDR3 amino acids: CASSLKRPGQASSMNTEAFF. As DNA, the CDR3 is TGCGCCAGCAGTTTAAAGCGACCGGGACAGGCTAGTTCCATGAACACTGAAGCTTTCTTT.